This TCR beta chain was obtained from a study of CD8 T cells in ankylosing spondylitis. General study results and limits: Blood of patients with ankylosing spondylitis appeared to be characterized by a TCR beta motif of about 8 highly homologous variants.

Comment on this clonotype: The antigen is not known.

Using quantitative 5'-RACE with molecular barcodes, the authors made TCR beta libraries. TCRdb fed the 5' RACE reads into MiXCR, producing one record per CDR3 protein. The sample consists of 80,000 to 90,000 distinct CDR3 sequences, around 27% of them appearing once. This CDR3 comprises 14 residues. Trimming left V 0 bases short and J 8 bases short, with 11 bases between. The germline V gene encodes CDR1 SEHNR and CDR2 FQNEAQ (reference sequence). Source material: blood, either unsorted or a sorted T cell fraction (not recorded which). This receptor was taken from a male donor with ankylosing spondylitis or in good health (not recorded which). V and J are TRBV7-9 and TRBJ2-1; no reliable D call. Here the CDR3 reads CASSLAIAIYEQFF. CDR3 in DNA: TGTGCCAGCAGCTTAGCCATCGCGATCTATGAGCAGTTCTTC.